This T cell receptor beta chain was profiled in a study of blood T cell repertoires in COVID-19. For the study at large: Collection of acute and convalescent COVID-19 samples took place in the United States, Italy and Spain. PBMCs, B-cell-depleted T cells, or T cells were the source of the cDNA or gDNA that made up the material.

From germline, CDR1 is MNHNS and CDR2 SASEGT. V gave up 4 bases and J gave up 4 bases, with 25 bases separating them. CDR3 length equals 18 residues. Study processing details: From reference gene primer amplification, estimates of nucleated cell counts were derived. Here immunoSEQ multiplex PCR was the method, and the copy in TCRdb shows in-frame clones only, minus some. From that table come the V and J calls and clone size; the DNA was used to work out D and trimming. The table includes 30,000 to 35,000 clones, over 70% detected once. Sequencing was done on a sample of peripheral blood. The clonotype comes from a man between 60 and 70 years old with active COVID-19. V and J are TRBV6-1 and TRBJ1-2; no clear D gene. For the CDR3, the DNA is TGTGCCAGCAGTGGGCATCTCCTTGTGGGCAACCACGGCTATGGCTACACCTTC. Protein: CASSGHLLVGNHGYGYTF.